This TCR beta chain was documented in a study of T-cell reconstitution after alpha-beta-depleted transplantation in children. Looked up from germline, CDR1 is SEHNR and CDR2 is FQNEAQ (reference sequence). This CDR3 is 13 amino acids long. V dropped 1 base and J dropped 11 bases, with 14 bases sitting between them. This clonotype was seen many times. Preparation of the TCRbeta library involved a method that used unique molecular identifiers. MiXCR, run by TCRdb on the PCR reads, gives a single entry per CDR3 protein. The sample has 300,000 to 400,000 distinct CDR3 sequences; 10% to 15% are singletons.

The clonotype originates from a human donor who donated a stem cell graft to a child with Fanconi anemia. The rearrangement links TRBV7-9 to TRBJ1-1; the D is unclear. Sequencing used PBMCs, obtained from the stem cell graft. The CDR3 bases are TGTGCCAGCAGCTTAGAGGCGGGATCGGATGCTTTCTTT. Protein sequence: CASSLEAGSDAFF.